The source of this T cell receptor beta chain is a study of OX40 agonist ivuxolimab in advanced cancers. Study background: Patients in the trial were receiving intravenous ivuxolimab every 2 weeks, at doses of 0.01 to 10 mg/kg. There were three patients with partial responses, one having hepatocellular carcinoma and two cutaneous melanoma. Whole-study results and caveats: The investigators did not determine what antigen specificity the expanded peripheral T cells had. The study found that CD8+ T cells averaged more expanded clones than CD4+.

On this clone itself: What it binds is not known.

Libraries were prepared by immunoSEQ multiplex PCR; TCRdb keeps only in-frame clonotypes and omits some of them. This sample yields under 45,000 clones, of which approximately 80% are seen a single time; roughly 2.5% belongs to the top ten. Sequenced here: CD4+ or CD8+ T cells sorted from blood, sampled in a trial of the OX40 agonist ivuxolimab. This receptor was taken from an adult with an advanced solid tumor such as melanoma, head and neck, liver or kidney cancer.

The CDR3 spells CASSLEGAATFEQYF. In nucleotides, the CDR3 is TGCGCCAGCAGCTTGGAGGGGGCCGCAACATTCGAGCAGTACTTC. The chain recombines TRBV5-1 with TRBJ2-5; TRBD1 aligns across 7 bases. The end of the DNA is better explained by TRBJ2-7, so the J call may be wrong. Germline V lookup: CDR1 SGHRS, CDR2 YFSETQ. There are 15 residues in the CDR3.